The rows below give T cell receptor beta chains drawn from one sample of a study of cytomegalovirus exposure and HLA in healthy donors. Profiling relied on immunoSEQ multiplex PCR, and the TCRdb table lists in-frame clones only, not all of them. The sample data list roughly 200,000 clones. The specimen sequenced was PBMCs. The source is a girl aged 2 to 9 in good health and CMV-seropositive. Both conserved end residues are trimmed from each CDR3. Each record gives: D gene, V gene, CDR3 protein. A D gene is named only where the DNA matches it firmly.

.,TRBV28,ASSSQLRNTGGLF
.,TRBV18,ASSPGQRVGTEAF
.,TRBV30,AWSVQGGLSYEQY
.,TRBV25-1,ASSEYSHRVPYEQY
.,TRBV7-9,ASSLGTNEQF
TRBD1,TRBV14,ASSLRTGGAEKLF
TRBD2,TRBV6-5,ASSSLALPYNEQF
.,TRBV11-1,ASVETLWGTDTQY
.,TRBV7-9,ASSPRGEKLF
.,TRBV7-2,ASSFRGEEQF
.,TRBV7-9,ASRYIQNTEAF
TRBD1,TRBV28,ASSYGTGGEF
.,TRBV6-1,ASTPVGGLNTIY
.,TRBV28,ASSLPRGTEAF
TRBD1,TRBV25-1,ASSESQTGANEKLF
.,TRBV4-2,ASSQARVGGLATNEKLF
TRBD2,TRBV11-2,ASSYRLAQETQY
TRBD1,TRBV7-6,ASSPGQGAADTQY
.,TRBV27,ASSLYFRGRSDQETQY
.,TRBV19,ASSVLSGANVLT
.,TRBV28,ASSLSQVRDEKLF
TRBD2,TRBV5-1,ASSLVPSGLDTQY
.,TRBV18,ASSPGATEAF
.,TRBV28,ASSFAPTGWKNTEAF
TRBD1,TRBV6-1,ASNTGQGYGYT
TRBD2,TRBV7-2,ASSRSGRSLLYEQY
.,TRBV28,ASRNPTGLGYT